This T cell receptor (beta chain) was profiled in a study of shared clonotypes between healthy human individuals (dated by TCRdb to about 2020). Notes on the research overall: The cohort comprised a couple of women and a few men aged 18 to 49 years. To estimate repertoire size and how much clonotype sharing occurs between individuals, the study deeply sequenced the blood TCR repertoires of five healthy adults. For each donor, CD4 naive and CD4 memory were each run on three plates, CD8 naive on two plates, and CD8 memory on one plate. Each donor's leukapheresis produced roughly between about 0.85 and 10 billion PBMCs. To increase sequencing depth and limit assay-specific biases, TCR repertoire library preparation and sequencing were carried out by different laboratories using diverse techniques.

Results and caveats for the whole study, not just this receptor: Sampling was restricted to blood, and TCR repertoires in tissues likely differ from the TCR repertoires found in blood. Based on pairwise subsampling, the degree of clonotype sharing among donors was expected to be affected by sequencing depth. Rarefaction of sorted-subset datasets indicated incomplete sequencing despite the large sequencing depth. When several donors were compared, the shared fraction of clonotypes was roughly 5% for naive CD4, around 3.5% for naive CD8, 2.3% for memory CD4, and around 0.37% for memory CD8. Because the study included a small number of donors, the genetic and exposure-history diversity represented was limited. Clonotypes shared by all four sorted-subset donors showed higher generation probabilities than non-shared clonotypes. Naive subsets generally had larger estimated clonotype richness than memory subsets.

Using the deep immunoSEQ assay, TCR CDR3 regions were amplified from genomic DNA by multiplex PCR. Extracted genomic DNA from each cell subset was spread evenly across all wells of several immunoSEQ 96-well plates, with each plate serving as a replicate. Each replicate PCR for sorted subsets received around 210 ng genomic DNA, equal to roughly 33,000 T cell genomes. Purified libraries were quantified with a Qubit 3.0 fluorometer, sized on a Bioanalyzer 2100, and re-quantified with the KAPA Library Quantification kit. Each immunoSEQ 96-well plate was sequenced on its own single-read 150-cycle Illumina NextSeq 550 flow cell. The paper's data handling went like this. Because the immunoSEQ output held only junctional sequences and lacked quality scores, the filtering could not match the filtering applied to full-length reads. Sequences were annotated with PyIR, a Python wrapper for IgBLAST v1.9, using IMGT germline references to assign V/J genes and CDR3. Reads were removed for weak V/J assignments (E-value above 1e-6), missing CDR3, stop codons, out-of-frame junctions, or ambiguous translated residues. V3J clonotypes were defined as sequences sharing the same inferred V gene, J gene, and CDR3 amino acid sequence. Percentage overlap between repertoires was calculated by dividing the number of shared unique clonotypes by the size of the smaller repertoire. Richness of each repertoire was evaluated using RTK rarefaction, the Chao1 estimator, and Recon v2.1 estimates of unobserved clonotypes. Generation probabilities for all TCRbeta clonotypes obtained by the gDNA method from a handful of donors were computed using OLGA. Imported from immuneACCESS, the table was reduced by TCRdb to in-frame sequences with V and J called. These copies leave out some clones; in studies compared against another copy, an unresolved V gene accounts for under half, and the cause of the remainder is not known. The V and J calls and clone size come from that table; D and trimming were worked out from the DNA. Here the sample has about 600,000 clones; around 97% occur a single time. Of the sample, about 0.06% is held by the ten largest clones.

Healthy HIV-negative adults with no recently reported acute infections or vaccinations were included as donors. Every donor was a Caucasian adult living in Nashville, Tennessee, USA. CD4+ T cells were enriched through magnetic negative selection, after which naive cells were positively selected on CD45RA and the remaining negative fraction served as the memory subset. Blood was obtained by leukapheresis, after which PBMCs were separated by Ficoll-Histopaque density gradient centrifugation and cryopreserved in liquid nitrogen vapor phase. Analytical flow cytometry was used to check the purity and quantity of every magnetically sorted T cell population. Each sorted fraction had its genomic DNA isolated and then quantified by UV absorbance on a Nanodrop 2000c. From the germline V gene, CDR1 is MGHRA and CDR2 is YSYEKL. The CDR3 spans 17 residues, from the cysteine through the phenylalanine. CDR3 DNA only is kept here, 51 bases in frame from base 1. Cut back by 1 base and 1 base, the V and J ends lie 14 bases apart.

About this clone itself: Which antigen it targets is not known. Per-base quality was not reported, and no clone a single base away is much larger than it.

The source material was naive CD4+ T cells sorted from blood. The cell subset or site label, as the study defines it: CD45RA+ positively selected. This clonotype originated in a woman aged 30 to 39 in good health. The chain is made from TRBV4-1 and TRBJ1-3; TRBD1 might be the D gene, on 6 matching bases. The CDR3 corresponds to CASSQGGAFGSGNTIYF. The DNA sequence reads TGCGCCAGCAGCCAAGGGGGGGCTTTTGGGTCTGGAAACACCATATATTTT.